This passage covers 19 T cell receptor beta chains from one sample sequenced in a study of T cells in Graves' hyperthyroidism and ophthalmopathy. The investigators amplified TCR beta CDR3 regions from RNA transcripts. First-round RT-PCR with HTBI primers amplified the TCR CDR3 region. Using its own MiXCR run on the multiplex PCR reads, TCRdb lists one record per CDR3 protein. This table has about 360,000 distinct CDR3 sequences, roughly 14% appearing once. Sequenced: blood. All receptors come from a man in his thirties or forties with Graves' hyperthyroidism that later progressed to Graves' ophthalmopathy.

The rearrangement links TRBV28 to TRBJ1-6; TRBD1 is a possible D gene (5 bases). Germline CDR1 MDHEN, CDR2 SYDVKM. The CDR3 spans 17 residues. Trimming took 6 bases from V and 5 from J, leaving 20 bases between them. CDR3 protein: CASSPRQLYRHNSPLHF. In DNA, the CDR3 is TGTGCCAGCAGCCCCCGACAGCTATACCGTCATAATTCACCCCTCCACTTT.

This clonotype was counted at least ten times. The V gene is TRBV6-1, the J gene TRBJ2-7; no firm D call. CDR3 length: 14 residues. CDR1 is MNHNS, CDR2 SASEGT, per germline. V gave up 4 bases and J gave up 0 bases, with 10 bases separating them. The CDR3 sequence is CASSVLSSSYEQYF. CDR3 bases: TGTGCCAGCAGTGTACTATCGAGCTCCTACGAGCAGTACTTC.

A few counts support this clonotype. The chain is built from TRBV20-1 and TRBJ1-6; D uncertain. In germline, CDR1 is DFQATT, CDR2 SNEGSKA (reference sequence). Deletions cut 0 bases from V and 0 bases from J, with 12 bases between. The CDR3 totals 17 residues. The CDR3 spells CSARDLGTASYNSPLHF. The CDR3 DNA reads as TGCAGTGCTAGAGATCTCGGTACAGCCTCCTATAATTCACCCCTCCACTTT.

This clonotype was picked up many times. The chain has TRBV11-3 and TRBJ1-1, with D tentatively TRBD1 (6 bases). The V and J ends lost 0 bases and 0 bases respectively, with 17 bases between them. CDR1 and CDR2 (germline): SGHNT, YENEEA. The CDR3 is made up of 18 amino acids. The CDR3 is CASSLERGASSMNTEAFF. CDR3 DNA sequence: TGTGCCAGCAGCTTAGAAAGGGGGGCATCCTCCATGAACACTGAAGCTTTCTTT.

This clonotype appeared many times. The chain carries TRBV6-1 and TRBJ1-1; 10 bases map to TRBD1. The trim removed 6 bases at V and 1 base at J, leaving 2 bases unmatched. The CDR3 is 14 residues long. CDR1 is MNHNS and CDR2 is SASEGT in the germline V gene. The CDR3 nucleotides are TGTGCCAGCAGAGGGGACAGGGGGAACACTGAAGCTTTCTTT. This codes for CASRGDRGNTEAFF.

This clonotype was counted at least ten times. The gene calls are TRBV6-1 and TRBJ1-2, with a weak D call TRBD1 (6 bases). The CDR3 spans 16 residues. Germline CDR1 is MNHNS and CDR2 is SASEGT. V gave up 2 bases and J gave up 7 bases, with 20 bases separating them. The CDR3 sequence: CASSEIEGRGRVGYTF. The CDR3 region has the DNA TGTGCCAGCAGTGAAATTGAAGGCAGGGGAAGAGTTGGCTACACCTTC.

The J gene is TRBJ1-6, the V gene TRBV7-3; possibly TRBD1 for D (6 bases). CDR1 SGHTA and CDR2 FQGTGA come from the germline V gene. Trimming took off 2 bases at V and 7 bases at J, with 12 bases between the two ends. CDR3 length equals 15 residues. The CDR3 sequence is CASSLRAGDNSPLHF. CDR3 in DNA: TGTGCCAGCAGCTTACGGGCAGGGGACAATTCACCCCTCCACTTT.

This clonotype was recorded at least ten times. The rearrangement uses TRBV5-1 and TRBJ2-3, with 9 bases fitting TRBD1. The CDR3 sequence is 15 residues long. The V gene end was trimmed by 5 bases and the J gene end by 4 bases; junction bases not matched to a gene: 8. CDR1 SGHRS and CDR2 YFSETQ come from the germline V gene. The CDR3 DNA sequence: TGCGCCAGCAGATCAGGACAGGGGAGGGCAGATACGCAGTATTTT. Encoded protein: CASRSGQGRADTQYF.

This clonotype came up many times. The V and J genes are TRBV27 and TRBJ2-7; D may match TRBD1 or TRBD2 (5 bases each). V lost 3 bases and J lost 2, with 11 bases in between. Germline CDR1 is MNHEY and CDR2 is SMNVEV (reference sequence). The CDR3 has 14 amino acids. CDR3 loop: CASSFIGATYEQYF. CDR3 bases: TGTGCCAGCAGTTTCATCGGGGCCACCTACGAGCAGTACTTC.

The rearrangement links TRBV2 to TRBJ2-7, with D unresolved. This CDR3 spans 14 amino acids. Germline V gives CDR1 SNHLY, CDR2 FYNNEI. V shed 1 base and J shed 6 bases, with 13 bases lying between them. Written as DNA, the CDR3 is TGTGCCAGCAGTGAAGGAGGTGGGCGGCGCGAGCAGTACTTC. The encoded protein is CASSEGGGRREQYF. The complete variable domain, with remaining parts taken from reference TRBV2 and TRBJ2-7, reads EPEVTQTPSHQVTQMGQEVILRCVPISNHLYFYWYRQILGQKVEFLVSFYNNEISEKSEIFDDQFSVERPDGSNFTLKIRSTKLEDSAMYFCASSEGGGRREQYFGPGTRLTVT.

In this sample, this clonotype turned up many times. The J gene is TRBJ2-2, the V gene TRBV6-5; 11 nucleotides agree with TRBD2. CDR1 MNHEY and CDR2 SVGAGI come from the germline V gene. Trimming at V came to 1 base and at J to 7 bases, leaving 8 bases not matched to a gene. This CDR3 is 17 amino acids long. The DNA for the CDR3 is TGTGCCAGCAGTTACTTCGCCGCTAGCGGGGGGATCGGGGAGCTGTTTTTT. Encoded protein: CASSYFAASGGIGELFF.

This clonotype was found many times. The V and J genes are TRBV20-1 and TRBJ1-1, with D possibly TRBD1 on 6 matching bases. Trimming removed 2 bases from V and 4 bases from J, with 17 bases in between. The CDR3 consists of 15 residues. Germline lookup yields CDR1 DFQATT and CDR2 SNEGSKA (reference sequence). The CDR3, as DNA: TGCAGTGCTAGACCCACCGGACAGTTGAGCACTGAAGCTTTCTTT. As protein: CSARPTGQLSTEAFF.

The chain combines TRBV11-3 with TRBJ2-1; 9 nucleotides line up with TRBD2. J was trimmed by 1 base and V by 0 bases; bases with no gene match: 4. Germline CDR1 reads SGHNT; CDR2 reads YENEEA. CDR3 length: 17 amino acids. The CDR3 DNA is TGTGCCAGCAGCTTAGAGGGACTAGCTAATTCCTACAATGAGCAGTTCTTC. It codes for CASSLEGLANSYNEQFF.

This clonotype has a count of ten or more. The chain links TRBV7-9 to TRBJ1-2; 7 bases are a match to TRBD1. CDR1 SEHNR and CDR2 FQNEAQ come from the germline V gene (reference sequence). With V trimmed by 5 bases and J by 8 bases, 2 bases remained unmatched. The CDR3 contains 11 residues. CDR3 protein: CASSTDRGYTF. The CDR3 region has the DNA TGTGCCAGCAGCACGGACAGGGGCTACACCTTC.

This clonotype was counted ten times or more. This chain links TRBV7-9 with TRBJ2-5; D might be TRBD1 or TRBD2, each matching 5 bases. The CDR3 spans 16 residues. V shed 6 bases and J shed 1 base, with 18 bases lying between them. Germline-derived CDR1 and CDR2 are SEHNR and FQNEAQ (reference sequence). The CDR3, as DNA: TGTGCCAGCAGGTTACACCGCCTCGGGGCCCAAGAGACCCAGTACTTC. This translates into CASRLHRLGAQETQYF. The whole variable domain, remainder taken from reference TRBV7-9 and TRBJ2-5, is DTGVSQNPRHKITKRGQNVTFRCDPISEHNRLYWYRQTLGQGPEFLTYFQNEAQLEKSRLLSDRFSAERPKGSFSTLEIQRTEQGDSAMYLCASRLHRLGAQETQYFGPGTRLLVL.

J is TRBJ2-2 and V is TRBV4-1; no clear D. The CDR3 is 15 residues long. Germline CDR1 and CDR2: MGHRA and YSYEKL. Trimming left V 6 bases short and J 6 bases short, with 17 bases between. For the CDR3, the DNA is TGCGCCAGCAGGAGTCAGAATGTCGACTCCGGGGAGCTGTTTTTT. Its translation is CASRSQNVDSGELFF.

V usage is TRBV20-1 and J usage is TRBJ2-4, with 9 bases fitting TRBD1. With 0 bases clipped from V and 7 bases from J, the junction kept 7 bases outside the gene matches. Germline lookup yields CDR1 DFQATT and CDR2 SNEGSKA (reference sequence). CDR3 length equals 15 residues. This CDR3 is CSARDLTGGANIQYF. Written as DNA, the CDR3 is TGCAGTGCTAGAGATCTCACAGGGGGCGCGAACATTCAGTACTTC.

This clonotype was counted only a few times. This chain joins TRBV5-6 and TRBJ1-2; the D is unclear. The CDR3 covers 12 residues. Germline V gene sequence: CDR1 SGHDT, CDR2 YYEEEE. V was trimmed by 3 bases and J by 3 bases, leaving 6 bases between them. CDR3 sequence: CASSSNYYGYTF. The CDR3 DNA follows: TGTGCCAGCAGCTCTAACTACTATGGCTACACCTTC.

This clonotype was detected ten times or more. The CDR3 DNA reads TGTGCCAGTAGCCGCCGTTCCGGGACCTCGGATCGGGAGCAGTACTTC. This codes for CASSRRSGTSDREQYF. The chain joins TRBV19 to TRBJ2-7, with D perhaps TRBD1 or TRBD2 (5 bases each). Deletions cut 6 bases from V and 7 bases from J, with 25 bases between. Germline V gene lookup returns CDR1 LNHDA and CDR2 SQIVND (reference sequence). The CDR3 spans 16 residues.